These 21 T cell receptor beta chains were all obtained from the same sample, sequenced in a study of T cell repertoires in cytomegalovirus infection (dated by TCRdb to the late 2010s). Sequencing used an Illumina HiSeq 1500. TCRdb applied fastp at Q25 and MiXCR to the public reads, then kept only in-frame beta chains. Entries that share a CDR3 protein sequence are merged under the most common genes and DNA. This sample lists 650,000 to 900,000 distinct CDR3 sequences; approximately 32% were detected once. The leading ten clones occupy 9.5% to 15% of the sample. Their specific antigens are unknown. The sample's treatment or condition, from its label and the paper: in vitro stimulation with specific CMV peptide epitopes to enrich CMV-specific T cells. This specimen was cultured CD8+ T cells from PBMCs, taken from culture after CMV antigen stimulation. The origin of the receptors is a human donor in good health (CMV status not recorded). Some clones in this sample may be carry-over from other donors' samples.

This clonotype was recorded a few times. This chain links TRBV6-1 with TRBJ1-2, with D possibly matching TRBD1 (5 bases). The CDR3 covers 15 residues. Germline V CDR1 and CDR2: MNHNS, SASEGT. Trimming removed 4 bases from V and 0 bases from J, with 12 bases in between. CDR3 bases: TGTGCCAGCAGTGTTGCCGGGGGGACTAACTATGGCTACACCTTC. Its translation: CASSVAGGTNYGYTF.

A note on this clonotype: At one end, the junction sequence differs from germline, possibly due to a read error. This rearrangement joins TRBV6-2 or TRBV6-3 to TRBJ2-1; D is possibly TRBD2 (6 bases). Germline CDR1 is MNHEY and CDR2 is SVGEGT. The CDR3 length is 9 residues. The CDR3 is CVSGNEQFF. The CDR3 nucleotides are TGTGTCAGCGGGAATGAGCAGTTCTTC.

The V and J genes are TRBV9 and TRBJ2-3; 7 bases map to TRBD1. This CDR3 spans 14 amino acids. CDR1 and CDR2 from the germline V gene are SGDLS and YYNGEE. Trimming took 1 base from V and 4 from J; bases not matched to a gene: 3. The CDR3 here is CASSVTGEPDTQYF. The CDR3 region has the DNA TGTGCCAGCAGCGTAACAGGGGAACCAGATACGCAGTATTTT.

This clonotype has just a few counts. The chain joins TRBV19 to TRBJ1-1; possible D gene TRBD1, 6 bases. Germline loops: CDR1 LNHDA, CDR2 SQIVND (reference sequence). There are 16 residues in the CDR3. Trimming pared 5 bases from V and 1 base from J, leaving 17 bases between. CDR3 amino acids: CASSPLLGTPNTEAFF. The CDR3 DNA is TGTGCCAGTAGTCCTCTCTTGGGGACACCGAACACTGAAGCTTTCTTT.

The V call is TRBV2, the J call TRBJ2-5; 8 bases align to TRBD1. The length of the CDR3 is 18 residues. Germline CDR1 is SNHLY and CDR2 is FYNNEI. V lost 6 bases, J lost 1 base, and 16 bases stayed unmatched. In nucleotides, the CDR3 is TGTGCCAGCAGGCGAGGTACCGGGACAGGTTGGTTCCAAGAGACCCAGTACTTC. This translates into CASRRGTGTGWFQETQYF.

Turning to this clonotype: At one end, the junction sequence differs from germline, possibly due to a read error. The rearrangement joins TRBV4-1 to TRBJ1-1, with 8 nucleotides matching TRBD1. The CDR3 spans 17 residues. CDR1 and CDR2 from the germline V gene are MGHRA and YSYEKL. CDR3 coding DNA: TGCACCAGCAGCCCCTATCCCGGACAGGGTATGGGCACTGAAGCTTTCTTT. Amino acid sequence: CTSSPYPGQGMGTEAFF.

In this sample, this clonotype turned up a few times. This chain connects TRBV27 to TRBJ2-5; D tentatively fits TRBD1 or TRBD2 (6 bases each). From germline, CDR1 is MNHEY and CDR2 SMNVEV (reference sequence). Trimming shortened V by 2 bases and J by 5 bases, and 12 bases separated the two germline ends. CDR3 size: 14 residues. The CDR3: CASSLIGGMETQYF. The CDR3 DNA follows: TGTGCCAGCAGTTTAATAGGGGGGATGGAGACCCAGTACTTC.

A word on this clonotype: The conserved closing phenylalanine or tryptophan is absent in this CDR3, likely reflecting a read error. V and J are TRBV12-3 or TRBV12-4 and TRBJ1-1; maybe TRBD1 (5 bases). The CDR3 consists of 14 residues. V was pared by 7 bases and J by 4 bases, with 16 bases between. CDR3 in amino acids: CASTPFVGGTEAFL. In DNA, the CDR3 is TGTGCCAGCACCCCTTTCGTCGGGGGCACTGAAGCTTTCTTA.

V usage is TRBV6-5 and J usage is TRBJ1-1; D remains ambiguous. Germline V gene lookup returns CDR1 MNHEY and CDR2 SVGAGI. The CDR3 has 14 amino acids. The ends were cut back, 2 bases at V and 6 bases at J, with 13 bases in the middle. This CDR3 reads CASSYGRRVPEAFF. The CDR3 DNA sequence: TGTGCCAGCAGTTACGGTCGTAGGGTCCCTGAAGCTTTCTTT.

This clonotype came up a few times. The V call is TRBV6-1, the J call TRBJ2-7; D is tentatively TRBD1 or TRBD2 (5 bases each). There are 19 residues in the CDR3. V was cut by 0 bases and J by 4 bases, with 25 bases left in between. Germline loops: CDR1 MNHNS, CDR2 SASEGT. CDR3 bases: TGTGCCAGCAGTGAAGCAAACGGGGTGAGATTTTCAGGGTGGTACGAGCAGTACGTC. Residues: CASSEANGVRFSGWYEQYV.

A word on this clonotype: This may arise from a read error, as a much more abundant clone is one base away. V and J are TRBV6-6 and TRBJ2-6, with 7 bases matching TRBD1. This CDR3 contains 15 residues. Per germline, CDR1 MNHNY and CDR2 SVGAGI (reference sequence). Trimming at V came to 5 bases and at J to 2 bases, leaving 3 bases not matched to a gene. CDR3 in amino acids: CASSVTGTGANVLTF. The CDR3 DNA is TGTGCCAGCAGTGTGACAGGGACTGGGGCCAACGTCCTGACTTTC.

The chain links TRBV6-5 to TRBJ2-1; D might be TRBD1 or TRBD2, each matching 5 bases. In germline, CDR1 is MNHEY, CDR2 SVGAGI. The CDR3 covers 13 residues. Deletions cut 6 bases from V and 7 bases from J, with 13 bases between. The CDR3 is CASRPGTSNEQFF. CDR3 in DNA: TGTGCCAGCAGACCCGGGACCTCGAATGAGCAGTTCTTC.

The V and J genes are TRBV6-2 or TRBV6-3 and TRBJ1-1; D unresolved. Germline V gives CDR1 MNHEY, CDR2 SVGEGT. CDR3 length: 14 amino acids. Trimming cost V 0 bases and J 5 bases, with 10 bases left between them. The CDR3 loop is CASSYSTGYTEAFF. The CDR3 DNA reads TGTGCCAGCAGTTACTCGACTGGGTATACTGAAGCTTTCTTT.

V and J are TRBV7-8 and TRBJ1-1; D is perhaps TRBD1 (5 bases). The ends were cut back, 1 base at V and 5 bases at J, with 11 bases in the middle. The CDR3 length is 14 residues. Germline CDR1 and CDR2: SGHVS and FQNEAQ. The CDR3 loop is CASSLGDGRTEAFF. The CDR3, as DNA: TGTGCCAGCAGCTTAGGGGACGGAAGGACTGAAGCTTTCTTT.

In this sample, this clonotype turned up once. The chain employs TRBV15 and TRBJ2-1, with 8 bases that match TRBD1. The J segment lost 10 bases and the V segment lost 3 bases, leaving 8 bases of the junction unmatched. This CDR3 has 14 amino acids. Germline V gene data show CDR1 as LNHNV and CDR2 as YYDKDF (reference sequence). CDR3 in amino acids: CATSRRQGWGEQFF. CDR3 DNA: TGTGCCACCAGCAGGCGACAGGGGTGGGGGGAGCAGTTCTTC.

This clonotype occurred many times. The J gene is TRBJ2-1, the V gene TRBV7-8, with TRBD2 matching over 10 bases. Unmatched junction bases numbered 8, after V lost 2 bases and J lost 7 bases. Looked up from germline, CDR1 is SGHVS and CDR2 is FQNEAQ. This CDR3 region has 16 residues. CDR3 sequence (DNA): TGTGCCAGCAGCTTAAACCTAGCGGGGGCGGGAAATGAGCAGTTCTTC. Amino acids: CASSLNLAGAGNEQFF.

The chain combines TRBV28 with TRBJ1-5, with 7 bases lining up with TRBD1. CDR1 MDHEN and CDR2 SYDVKM come from the germline V gene. Germline trimming cut 4 bases from V and 5 bases from J; bases unmatched to any gene: 8. The CDR3 extends over 15 amino acids. CDR3 sequence reads: CASSWSRDRDQPQHF. The CDR3 DNA reads as TGTGCCAGCAGTTGGTCCCGGGACAGAGATCAGCCCCAGCATTTT.

To note about this clonotype: A clone one base away is much larger, so this may be a read error. The V gene is TRBV7-2, the J gene TRBJ1-5; the D is unclear. Trimming removed 1 base at V and 5 bases at J, with 12 bases between. This CDR3 contains 15 residues. Per the germline V gene, CDR1 is SGHTA and CDR2 is FQGNSA. The CDR3 nucleotides read TGTGCCAGCAGCTTAGGACACGGCTTGGATCAGCCCCAGCATTTT. Protein: CASSLGHGLDQPQHF. The complete variable domain, with remaining parts taken from reference TRBV7-2 and TRBJ1-5, reads GAGVSQSPSNKVTEKGKDVELRCDPISGHTALYWYRQSLGQGLEFLIYFQGNSAPDKSGLPSDRFSAERTGGSVSTLTIQRTQQEDSAVYLCASSLGHGLDQPQHFGDGTRLSIL.

This clonotype was counted ten times or more. The chain employs TRBV12-5 and TRBJ2-3, with D possibly matching TRBD1 (5 bases). The ends were cut back, 6 bases at V and 0 bases at J, with 19 bases in the middle. The CDR3 has 17 residues. In germline, CDR1 is LGHNT, CDR2 FRNRAP. In nucleotides, the CDR3 is TGTGCTAGTGGCTTTGGTACGGAAGACAGAAGCACAGATACGCAGTATTTT. It specifies CASGFGTEDRSTDTQYF.

This chain links TRBV12-3 or TRBV12-4 with TRBJ2-4, with TRBD1 matching 7 bases. J gave up 0 bases and V 1 base, and 12 bases lay outside the gene matches. There are 19 residues in the CDR3. The CDR3 region is CASSLEGRGTFLAKNIQYF. CDR3 nucleotide sequence: TGTGCCAGCAGTTTAGAGGGCAGGGGGACATTTCTAGCCAAAAACATTCAGTACTTC.

V gene TRBV27 combines with J gene TRBJ1-2, with unresolved D. V was cut by 0 bases and J by 7 bases, with 12 bases left in between. The length of the CDR3 is 14 residues. Germline V gene data show CDR1 as MNHEY and CDR2 as SMNVEV (reference sequence). CDR3: CASSLSSGSFGYTF. The CDR3 DNA is TGTGCCAGCAGTTTATCATCGGGGAGTTTTGGCTACACCTTC.